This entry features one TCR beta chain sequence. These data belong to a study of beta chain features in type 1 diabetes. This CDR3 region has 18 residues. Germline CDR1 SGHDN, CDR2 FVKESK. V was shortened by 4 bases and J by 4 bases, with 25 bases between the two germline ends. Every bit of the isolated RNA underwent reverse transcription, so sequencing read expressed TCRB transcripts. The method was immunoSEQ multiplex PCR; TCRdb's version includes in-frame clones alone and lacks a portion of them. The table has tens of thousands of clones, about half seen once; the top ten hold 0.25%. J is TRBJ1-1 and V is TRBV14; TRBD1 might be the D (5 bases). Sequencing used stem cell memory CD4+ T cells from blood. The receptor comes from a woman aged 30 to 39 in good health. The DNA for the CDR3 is TGTGCCAGCAGCCCGCCAGCAGGGAAGTCGGGGGTACGCACTGAAGCTTTCTTT. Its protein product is CASSPPAGKSGVRTEAFF.